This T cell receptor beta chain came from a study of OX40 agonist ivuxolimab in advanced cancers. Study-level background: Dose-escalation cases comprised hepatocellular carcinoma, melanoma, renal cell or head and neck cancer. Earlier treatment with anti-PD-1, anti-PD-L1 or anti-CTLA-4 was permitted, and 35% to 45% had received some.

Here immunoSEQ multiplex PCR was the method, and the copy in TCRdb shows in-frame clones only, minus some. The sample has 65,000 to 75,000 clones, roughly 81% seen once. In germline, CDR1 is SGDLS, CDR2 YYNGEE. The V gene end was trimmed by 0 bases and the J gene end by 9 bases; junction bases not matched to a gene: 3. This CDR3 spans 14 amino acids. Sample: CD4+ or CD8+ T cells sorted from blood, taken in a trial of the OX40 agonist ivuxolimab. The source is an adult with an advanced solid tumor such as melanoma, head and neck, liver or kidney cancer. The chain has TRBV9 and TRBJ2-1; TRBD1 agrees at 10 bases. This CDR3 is CASSVAGQGSEQFF. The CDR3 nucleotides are TGTGCCAGCAGCGTAGCGGGACAGGGGAGTGAGCAGTTCTTC.